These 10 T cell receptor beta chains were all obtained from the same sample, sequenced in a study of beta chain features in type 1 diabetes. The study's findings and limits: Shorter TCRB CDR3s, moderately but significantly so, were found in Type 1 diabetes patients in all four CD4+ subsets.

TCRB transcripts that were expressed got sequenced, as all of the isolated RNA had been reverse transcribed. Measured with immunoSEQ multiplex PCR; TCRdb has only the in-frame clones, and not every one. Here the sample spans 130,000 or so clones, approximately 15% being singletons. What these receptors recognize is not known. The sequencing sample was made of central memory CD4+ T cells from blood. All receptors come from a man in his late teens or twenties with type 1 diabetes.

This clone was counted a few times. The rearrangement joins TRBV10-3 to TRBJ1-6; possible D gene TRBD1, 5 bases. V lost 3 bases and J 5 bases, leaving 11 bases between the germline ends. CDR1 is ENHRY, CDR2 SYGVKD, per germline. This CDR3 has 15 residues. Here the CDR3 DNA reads TGTGCCATCAGTGAACAACAGGTGAATAATTCACCCCTCCACTTT. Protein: CAISEQQVNNSPLHF.

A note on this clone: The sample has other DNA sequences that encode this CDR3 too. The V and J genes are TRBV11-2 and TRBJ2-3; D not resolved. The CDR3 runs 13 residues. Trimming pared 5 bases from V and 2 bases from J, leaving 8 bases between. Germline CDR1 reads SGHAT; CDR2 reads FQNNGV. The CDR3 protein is CASSLDLTDTQYF. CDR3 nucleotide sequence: TGTGCCAGCAGCCTCGACCTCACAGATACGCAGTATTTT.

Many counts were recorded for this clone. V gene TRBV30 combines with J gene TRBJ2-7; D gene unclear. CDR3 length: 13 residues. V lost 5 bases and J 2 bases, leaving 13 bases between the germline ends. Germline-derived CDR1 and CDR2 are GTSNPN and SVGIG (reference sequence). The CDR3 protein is CAWGENSAYEQYF. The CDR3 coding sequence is TGTGCCTGGGGAGAGAATAGTGCCTACGAGCAGTACTTC.

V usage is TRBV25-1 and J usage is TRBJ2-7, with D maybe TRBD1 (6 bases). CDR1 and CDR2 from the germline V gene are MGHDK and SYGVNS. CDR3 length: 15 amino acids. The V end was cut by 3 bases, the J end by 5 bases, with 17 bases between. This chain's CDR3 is CASSEAQGLKNEQYF. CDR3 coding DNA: TGTGCCAGCAGTGAGGCGCAGGGGTTGAAGAACGAGCAGTACTTC.

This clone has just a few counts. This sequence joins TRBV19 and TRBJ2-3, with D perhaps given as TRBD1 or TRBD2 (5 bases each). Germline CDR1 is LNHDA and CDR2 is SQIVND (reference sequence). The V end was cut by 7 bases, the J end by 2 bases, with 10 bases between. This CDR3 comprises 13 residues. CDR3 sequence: CASTTGLTDTQYF. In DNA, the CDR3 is TGTGCCAGTACTACAGGACTCACAGATACGCAGTATTTT.

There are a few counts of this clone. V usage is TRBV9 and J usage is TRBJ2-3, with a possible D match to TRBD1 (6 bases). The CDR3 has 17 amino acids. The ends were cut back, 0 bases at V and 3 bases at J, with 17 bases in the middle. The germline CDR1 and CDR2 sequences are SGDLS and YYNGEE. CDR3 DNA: TGTGCCAGCAGCGTAGCCCCGGGTGGGCAGGGGACAGATACGCAGTATTTT. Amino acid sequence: CASSVAPGGQGTDTQYF. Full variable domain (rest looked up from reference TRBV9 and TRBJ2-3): DSGVTQTPKHLITATGQRVTLRCSPRSGDLSVYWYQQSLDQGLQFLIQYYNGEERAKGNILERFSAQQFPDLHSELNLSSLELGDSALYFCASSVAPGGQGTDTQYFGPGTRLTVL.

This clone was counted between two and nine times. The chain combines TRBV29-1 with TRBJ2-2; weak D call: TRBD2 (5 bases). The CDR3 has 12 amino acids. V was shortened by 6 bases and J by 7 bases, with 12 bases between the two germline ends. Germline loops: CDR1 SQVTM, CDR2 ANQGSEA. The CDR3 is CSVGAAGGELFF. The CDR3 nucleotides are TGCAGCGTAGGAGCCGCGGGCGGGGAGCTGTTTTTT.

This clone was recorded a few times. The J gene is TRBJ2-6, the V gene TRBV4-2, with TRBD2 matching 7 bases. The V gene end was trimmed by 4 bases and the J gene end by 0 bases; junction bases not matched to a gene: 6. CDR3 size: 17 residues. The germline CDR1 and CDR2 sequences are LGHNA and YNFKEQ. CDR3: CASSPSGESSGANVLTF. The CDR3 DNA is TGTGCCAGCAGCCCGAGCGGGGAGAGCTCTGGGGCCAACGTCCTGACTTTC.

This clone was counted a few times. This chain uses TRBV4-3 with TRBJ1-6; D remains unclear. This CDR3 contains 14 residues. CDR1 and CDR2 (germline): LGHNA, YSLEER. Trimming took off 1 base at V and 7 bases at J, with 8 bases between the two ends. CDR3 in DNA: TGCGCCAGCAGCCAAGTGATAATAAATTCACCCCTCCACTTT. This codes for CASSQVIINSPLHF.

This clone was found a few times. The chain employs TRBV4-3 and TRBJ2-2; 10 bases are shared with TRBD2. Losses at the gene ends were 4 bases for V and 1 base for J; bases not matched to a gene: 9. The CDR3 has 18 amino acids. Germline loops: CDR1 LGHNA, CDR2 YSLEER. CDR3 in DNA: TGCGCCAGCAGCCCTCACCCCCCTAGCGGGGGGAACACCGGGGAGCTGTTTTTT. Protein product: CASSPHPPSGGNTGELFF.